This T cell receptor beta chain was sequenced in a study of T cells expressing NK-cell markers (dated by TCRdb to 2019 to 2021). About the investigation overall: In sorted CD3+CD56+NKG2C+, CD3+CD56+NKG2C- and CD3+CD56-NKG2C+ T-cell subsets from several donors, TCR beta-chain repertoires were profiled. Among the eight sequenced donors, seven were HCMV-seropositive and one was HCMV-seronegative. All eight donors whose samples were sequenced were randomly selected healthy volunteers, three of them men and five women. The libraries were sequenced on Illumina HiSeq 2000/2500, MiSeq or NextSeq, producing 2 x 150 bp reads. Broader findings and caveats from the paper: It remained unclear whether the expanded NKG2C-expressing T cell clones were specific for HCMV antigens. Those dominant clonotypes were again the most abundant among CD3+CD56-NKG2C+ cells in a handful of donors, at roughly 25-60.1%. In roughly six donors, the dominant CD3+CD56+NKG2C+ clonotypes ranked among the top 10 CD8+ clonotypes, making up about 1.0-8% of CD8+ T cells.

The run used an Illumina HiSeq 2000. 5'RACE template switching, by which a universal primer site and unique molecular identifiers were added, was used to make TCR beta cDNA libraries. Synthesis of cDNA was primed from the TCR beta constant segment and was followed by two consecutive PCR amplification steps. The published analysis was carried out like this. MIGEC handled demultiplexing of the reads and grouping by UMI, while MiTCR was used to assemble and quantify clonotypes. To exclude erroneous sequences, any TCR cDNA sequence not supported by at least two reads was discarded. The tcR package was used for downstream repertoire analysis, and clonotypes were matched between fractions using CDR3 nucleotide sequence together with V segment. VDJmatch was used to annotate antigen specificity against VDJdb, with one amino acid substitution allowed in CDR3. After reprocessing by TCRdb, each CDR3 protein sequence is one entry, and no DNA is given. The V and J calls were not made by the authors but by TCRdb's processing. The sample's table lists a count of approximately 150,000 distinct CDR3 sequences. Around 10% of the sample goes to the ten largest clones.

From the cysteine up to the phenylalanine, the CDR3 has a length of 15 residues. No DNA is recorded. Per the germline V gene (reference sequence), SEHNR is the CDR1 and FQNEAQ is the CDR2. To determine HCMV serostatus, a commercial ELISA kit was used to detect HCMV-specific IgG in serum. Peripheral blood mononuclear cells were isolated from blood by Ficoll density gradient centrifugation. With respect to this clonotype: No antigen is known for it.

In this chain, TRBV7-9 is recombined with TRBJ2-1; TCRdb gives TRBD2 as the D gene, but with no DNA this cannot be confirmed. Sequenced: blood T cells: a sorted CD56 or NKG2C T cell subset, CD4+ or CD8+ T cells, or bulk PBMC T cells (not recorded which). This receptor was identified in a man younger than 30 in good health. Donor details come from another sample of the same person, matched by shared clones. The CDR3 reads as follows: CASSFTDSNLDEQFF.